This TCR beta chain appears in the sequencing data of a study of CD8 T cells in ankylosing spondylitis. Study outcomes and limitations: According to the report, clones linked to the disease were significantly enriched in matched synovial fluid samples taken from ankylosing spondylitis patients. In synovial fluid and blood from reactive arthritis, some motif variants were previously reported. Made up of eight highly homologous variants, a TCR beta motif appeared characteristic of ankylosing spondylitis blood.

Germline assignment: CDR1 MNHNS and CDR2 SASEGT. V gave up 8 bases and J gave up 2 bases, with 19 bases separating them. The CDR3 contains 16 residues. Making use of molecular barcodes, quantitative 5'-RACE generated TCR beta libraries. TCRdb itself ran the 5' RACE reads through MiXCR, one entry per CDR3 protein. The table lists almost 400,000 distinct CDR3 sequences, approximately 20% of them singletons. As for this clonotype: Its antigen is undetermined.

This chain joins TRBV6-1 and TRBJ1-5; no definite D call. Sequencing was performed on blood, either unsorted or a sorted T cell fraction (not recorded which). This clonotype was sampled from a male donor with ankylosing spondylitis. CDR3 bases: TGTGCCAGCCTCGTGGGAGGAGTACGACGCAATCAGCCCCAGCATTTT. Protein: CASLVGGVRRNQPQHF.